The 17 T cell receptor beta chains below were found in one sample sequenced in a study of blood T cells in healthy people across ages. The authors ran a second PCR of about 6 to 11 cycles using a sample-barcoded 5' primer and a J-beta primer mix. TCRdb recomputed calls from the 5' RACE reads with MiXCR, one row per CDR3 protein. The sample carries 790,000 or so distinct CDR3 sequences, approximately 60% recorded once. Sequences were obtained from blood. The receptors stem from a man aged 35 to 55 in good health.

Only a few counts were recorded for this clonotype. The chain is built from TRBV20-1 and TRBJ2-7; 11 nucleotides line up with TRBD2. With 5 bases clipped from V and 2 bases from J, the junction kept 11 bases outside the gene matches. The CDR3 covers 16 residues. Germline CDR1 is DFQATT and CDR2 is SNEGSKA (reference sequence). The CDR3 here is CSAPGAWTSGPYEQYF. The CDR3 nucleotides are TGCAGTGCTCCCGGGGCGTGGACTAGCGGGCCCTACGAGCAGTACTTC.

The gene calls are TRBV28 and TRBJ2-1; 7 positions match TRBD2. Germline V CDR1 and CDR2: MDHEN, SYDVKM. The CDR3 contains 11 residues. Trimming removed 9 bases from V and 11 bases from J; junction bases left unmatched: 7. The CDR3 is CASSKRDKQFF. The CDR3, as DNA: TGTGCCAGTAGCAAGCGGGATAAGCAGTTCTTC.

In its sample, this clonotype was seen a few times. The chain uses TRBV7-2 and TRBJ2-5, with 10 bases aligning to TRBD1. V was pared by 1 base and J by 5 bases, with 7 bases of the junction left unmatched. This CDR3 is 16 amino acids long. CDR1 SGHTA and CDR2 FQGNSA come from the germline V gene. DNA of the CDR3: TGTGCCAGCAGCTTAGGGGACAGGGGAGTGTTCGAGACCCAGTACTTC. This sequence encodes CASSLGDRGVFETQYF.

This chain connects TRBV7-2 to TRBJ1-1; 10 bases match TRBD1. The length of the CDR3 is 15 residues. V was pared by 3 bases and J by 5 bases, with 6 bases of the junction left unmatched. Looked up from germline, CDR1 is SGHTA and CDR2 is FQGNSA. The chain's CDR3 is CASSLETGGLTEAFF. CDR3 bases: TGTGCCAGCAGCTTGGAGACAGGGGGCTTAACTGAAGCTTTCTTT.

On this clonotype: A single base separates this from a much larger clone, so it may be a read error. The chain couples TRBV14 to TRBJ1-1; D is undetermined. From germline, CDR1 is SGHDN and CDR2 FVKESK. This CDR3 has 14 residues. Trimming took off 3 bases at V and 3 bases at J, with 11 bases between the two ends. CDR3 residues: CASSHRTVDTEAFF. CDR3 in DNA: TGTGCCAGCAGCCATCGGACGGTGGACACTGAAGCTTTCTTT.

This clonotype has a handful of counts. The chain recombines TRBV6-5 with TRBJ2-5; D call uncertain. V shed 5 bases and J shed 1 base, with 8 bases lying between them. The CDR3 is 13 residues long. Germline assignment: CDR1 MNHEY and CDR2 SVGAGI. CDR3 amino acids: CASSDPVQETQYF. CDR3 coding DNA: TGTGCCAGCAGTGACCCAGTCCAAGAGACCCAGTACTTC.

The chain links TRBV4-2 to TRBJ2-7; no definite D call. CDR1 is LGHNA and CDR2 is YNFKEQ in the germline V gene. CDR3 length: 12 amino acids. V was clipped by 2 bases and J by 5 bases, with 7 bases between them. The CDR3 DNA sequence: TGTGCCAGCAGCCAATCACGAGACGAGCAGTACTTC. Its protein is CASSQSRDEQYF.

This chain links TRBV5-6 with TRBJ2-7; 8 bases are a match to TRBD1. This CDR3 has 16 residues. Per the germline V gene, CDR1 is SGHDT and CDR2 is YYEEEE. V lost 4 bases and J lost 0; bases outside the gene matches: 9. The CDR3 nucleotides are TGTGCCAGCAGCCCTATGACAGGGGCGTCCTCCTACGAGCAGTACTTC. Translating gives CASSPMTGASSYEQYF.

This clonotype was counted only a few times. This chain links TRBV6-5 with TRBJ2-4, with 10 bases fitting TRBD2. The germline V gene has CDR1 MNHEY and CDR2 SVGAGI. The length of the CDR3 is 15 residues. The junction had 6 bases not matched to a gene; V was cut back by 6 bases and J by 4 bases. The CDR3 sequence: CASSPSSGGKNIQYF. DNA for the CDR3: TGTGCCAGCAGCCCATCTAGCGGGGGTAAAAACATTCAGTACTTC.

The chain has TRBV9 and TRBJ2-7, with TRBD1 identical over 10 bases. The CDR3 length is 17 residues. Germline CDR1 is SGDLS and CDR2 is YYNGEE. The ends lost 4 bases at V and 7 bases at J; junction bases unmatched: 17. The CDR3 nucleotides read TGTGCCAGCAGCTCACCGGAAGGGACAGGGGTCCCCGGGGAGCAGTACTTC. Its protein product is CASSSPEGTGVPGEQYF. Combining the CDR3 with reference TRBV9 and TRBJ2-7 gives the whole variable domain DSGVTQTPKHLITATGQRVTLRCSPRSGDLSVYWYQQSLDQGLQFLIQYYNGEERAKGNILERFSAQQFPDLHSELNLSSLELGDSALYFCASSSPEGTGVPGEQYFGPGTRLTVT.

The rearrangement links TRBV24-1 to TRBJ1-5; tentatively, D is TRBD1 (6 bases). Germline-derived CDR1 and CDR2 are KGHDR and SFDVKD. V shed 6 bases and J shed 5 bases, with 16 bases lying between them. The CDR3 runs to 15 residues. The DNA of the CDR3 is TGTGCCACCAGTCCAAGCTGGGGGGCTGATCAGCCCCAGCATTTT. It specifies CATSPSWGADQPQHF.

The gene calls are TRBV29-1 and TRBJ2-3; weak D call: TRBD1 (6 bases). The ends were cut back, 8 bases at V and 2 bases at J, with 8 bases in the middle. The germline gives CDR1 SQVTM, CDR2 ANQGSEA. CDR3 size: 11 residues. The CDR3 sequence is CSTGYTDTQYF. For the CDR3, the DNA is TGCAGCACAGGGTACACAGATACGCAGTATTTT.

The sample holds a few counts of this clonotype. The V call is TRBV10-3, the J call TRBJ1-6; D might be TRBD1 (5 bases). The V end lost 0 bases, the J end lost 8 bases, and 11 bases lay between the germline ends. This CDR3 comprises 15 residues. The germline gives CDR1 ENHRY, CDR2 SYGVKD. As DNA, the CDR3 is TGTGCCATCAGTGAGTCGGGGCAGATTCATTCACCCCTCCACTTT. Protein product: CAISESGQIHSPLHF.

The rearrangement uses TRBV29-1 and TRBJ2-5; 7 nucleotides align to TRBD2. Germline V lookup: CDR1 SQVTM, CDR2 ANQGSEA. The CDR3 loop spans 12 amino acids. V gave up 8 bases and J gave up 1 base; unmatched junction bases: 4. The CDR3 region is CSPWGGQETQYF. The CDR3 bases are TGCAGCCCTTGGGGGGGCCAAGAGACCCAGTACTTC.

V and J are TRBV10-3 and TRBJ2-7; the D gene is possibly TRBD2 (6 bases). Germline lookup yields CDR1 ENHRY and CDR2 SYGVKD. The CDR3 covers 13 residues. With 6 bases removed from V and 4 bases from J, the gap between germline ends came to 13 bases. The CDR3 protein is CAIRPGDQYEQYF. In DNA form, the CDR3 reads TGTGCCATCAGGCCGGGAGATCAATACGAGCAGTACTTC.

The chain has TRBV24-1 and TRBJ2-3; 8 nucleotides agree with TRBD2. The CDR3 totals 15 residues. Unmatched junction bases numbered 10, after V lost 3 bases and J lost 9 bases. Per germline, CDR1 KGHDR and CDR2 SFDVKD. The CDR3: CATSDRAGVGLTQYF. The CDR3 DNA reads TGTGCCACCAGTGATCGAGCGGGAGTTGGTCTAACGCAGTATTTT.

This chain connects TRBV11-1 to TRBJ1-6; maybe TRBD1 (6 bases). The ends were cut back, 3 bases at V and 4 bases at J, with 10 bases in the middle. The CDR3 loop spans 15 amino acids. Germline V CDR1 and CDR2: SGHAT, FQDESV (reference sequence). This CDR3 reads CASSFSRGYNSPLHF. CDR3 bases: TGTGCCAGCAGCTTTTCGAGGGGGTATAATTCACCCCTCCACTTT.